This TCR beta chain derives from a study of post-analysis software for immune sequencing data. Study context: Patients with relapsing-remitting, secondary progressive and progressive-relapsing multiple sclerosis courses were all represented. Study-level points and caveats: Same-batch preparations were strongly co-clustered by F measure. Included in a set of roughly five TRBV segments more frequent in patients than controls were TRBV5-6, TRBV5-1 and TRBV20-1. Those with multiple sclerosis, the patient group, showed significantly lower normalized Chao1 diversity than controls.

Built from TCR beta cDNA, the libraries had unique molecular identifiers in them. TCRdb called the PCR reads again in MiXCR, with one record for every CDR3 protein. There are roughly 570,000 distinct CDR3 sequences in the sample; roughly 34% occur only once, and 6% lies in the top ten. A word on this clonotype: Its cognate antigen is unknown.

V lost 6 bases and J lost 2; bases outside the gene matches: 3. The CDR3 extends over 13 amino acids. Germline V lookup: CDR1 ENHRY, CDR2 SYGVKD. J is TRBJ2-7 and V is TRBV10-3, with 8 bases that match TRBD1. The material sequenced was blood. The sequence was obtained from a girl under 18 with multiple sclerosis. CDR3 sequence (DNA): TGTGCCATCAGGACAGGGGCAACCTACGAGCAGTACTTC. Protein: CAIRTGATYEQYF.